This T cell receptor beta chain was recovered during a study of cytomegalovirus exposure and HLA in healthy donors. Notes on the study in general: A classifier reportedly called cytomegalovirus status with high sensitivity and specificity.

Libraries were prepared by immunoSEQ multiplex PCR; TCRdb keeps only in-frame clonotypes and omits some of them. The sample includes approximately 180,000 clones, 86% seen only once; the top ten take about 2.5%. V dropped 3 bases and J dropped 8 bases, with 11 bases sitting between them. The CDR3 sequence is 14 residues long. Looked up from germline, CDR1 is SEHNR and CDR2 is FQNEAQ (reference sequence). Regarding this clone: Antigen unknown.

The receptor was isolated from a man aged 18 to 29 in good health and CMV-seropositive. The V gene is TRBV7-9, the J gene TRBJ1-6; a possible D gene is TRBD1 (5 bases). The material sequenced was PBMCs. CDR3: CASSLGLSDSPLHF. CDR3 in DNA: TGTGCCAGCAGCTTGGGACTTTCTGATTCACCCCTCCACTTT.